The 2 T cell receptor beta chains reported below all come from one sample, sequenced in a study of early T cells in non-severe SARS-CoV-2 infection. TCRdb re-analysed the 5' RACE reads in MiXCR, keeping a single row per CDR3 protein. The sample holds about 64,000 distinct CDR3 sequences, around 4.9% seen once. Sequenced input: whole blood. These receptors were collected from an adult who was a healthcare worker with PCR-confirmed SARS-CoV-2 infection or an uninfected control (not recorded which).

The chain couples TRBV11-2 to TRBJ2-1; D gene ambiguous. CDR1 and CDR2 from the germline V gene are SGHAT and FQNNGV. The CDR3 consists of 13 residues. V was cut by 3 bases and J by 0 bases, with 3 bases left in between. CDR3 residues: CASSFNSYNEQFF. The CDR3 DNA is TGTGCCAGCAGCTTTAACTCCTACAATGAGCAGTTCTTC. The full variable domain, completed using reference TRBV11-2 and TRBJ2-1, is EAGVAQSPRYKIIEKRQSVAFWCNPISGHATLYWYQQILGQGPKLLIQFQNNGVVDDSQLPKDRFSAERLKGVDSTLKIQPAKLEDSAVYLCASSFNSYNEQFFGPGTRLTVL.

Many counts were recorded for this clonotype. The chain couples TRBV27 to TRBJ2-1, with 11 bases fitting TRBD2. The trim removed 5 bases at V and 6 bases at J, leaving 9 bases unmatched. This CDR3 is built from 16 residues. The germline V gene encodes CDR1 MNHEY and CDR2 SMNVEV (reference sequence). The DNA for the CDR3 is TGTGCCAGCAGTCCGATAGCGGGAGGGTCCAGCAATGAGCAGTTCTTC. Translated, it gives CASSPIAGGSSNEQFF.